This TCR beta chain was documented in a study of blood T cells in healthy people across ages. PCR was performed a second time for about 6 to 12 cycles using a sample-barcoded 5' primer and a J-beta primer mix. A single record per CDR3 protein comes from TCRdb applying MiXCR to the 5' RACE reads. The table records 700,000 to 850,000 distinct CDR3 sequences, around 34% of them present only once. The sample was blood. The sequence derives from a man aged 18 to 30 in good health.

The chain's CDR3 is CSVKMTSGETTWAGTQYF. CDR3 DNA: TGCAGTGTTAAAATGACTAGCGGGGAAACAACGTGGGCAGGGACCCAGTACTTC. The chain is built from TRBV20-1 and TRBJ2-5, with 11 bases that match TRBD2. This CDR3 is 18 amino acids long. Germline lookup yields CDR1 DFQATT and CDR2 SNEGSKA (reference sequence). The junction had 23 bases not matched to a gene; V was cut back by 7 bases and J by 7 bases.